This TCR beta chain was profiled in a study of breast tumors, draining lymph nodes, adjacent tissues listed by TCRdb under 2016. The study in broad terms: The study compared TCR beta repertoires across tumor, adjacent nontumor tissue and axillary lymph nodes from breast cancer patients. The study was designed to assess the relationships and possible T-cell exchange between tumor, surrounding tissue and draining lymph node repertoires in human breast cancer.

This clonotype was seen many times. The specificity of this receptor is unknown. Base quality data are lacking; no much larger clone is found one base away. What the study reported, not specific to this receptor: A scenario in which most tumor T cells derive from the lymph node and then expand within tumor tissue was judged to be consistent with the data. In luminal-like breast cancer, tumor and nontumor tissue repertoires resembled each other significantly more than in basal-like breast cancer. The conclusion that tumor T cells originate in lymph nodes was presented as consistent with a hypothesis rather than as directly demonstrated. Tumor T-cell repertoires showed less diversity than lymph node repertoires and more diversity than nontumor tissue repertoires, and tumor T-cell repertoires showed preferential V and J gene usage.

The instrument was an Illumina HiSeq 2000. Multiplex PCR amplification was used to generate the TCR beta chain libraries. The amplified TCR beta chain products were analyzed by high-throughput sequencing. TCRdb trimmed the raw reads at Q25, called clones with MiXCR and kept productive beta chains. Every CDR3 protein is listed once, alongside the most common genes and DNA of its rows. In all, the sample holds about 130,000 distinct CDR3 sequences, and 20% of those were seen once. Roughly 3.5% of the sample goes to the ten largest clones. The cysteine opens and the phenylalanine closes a CDR3 of 20 amino acids. Just the 60-base CDR3 DNA is kept, in frame starting at base 1. CDR1 and CDR2 were assigned from the germline V gene (reference sequence) as DFQATT and SNEGSKA. The germline V and J ends show losses of 0 bases and 3 bases respectively, and no gene match explains 12 bases of the junction. The axillary draining lymph nodes of breast cancer patients were the source of the lymph node samples.

The material sequenced was axillary lymph node tissue. This TCR derives from a female donor with breast cancer. Some clones in this sample may be carry-over from other donors' samples. Recombination joined TRBV20-1 with TRBJ2-2; TRBD2 agrees with 14 junctional bases. DNA sequence: TGCAGTGCTAGAGATCCCTCCGGACTAGCGGGGGGCCCAGACACCGGGGAGCTGTTTTTT. Translated, it reads CSARDPSGLAGGPDTGELFF.